The 23 T cell receptor beta chains below all came from one sample that was sequenced in a study of Tregs in tolerant kidney transplant recipients. Libraries were prepared by immunoSEQ multiplex PCR; TCRdb keeps only in-frame clonotypes and omits some of them. Seen in this sample are some 52,000 clones; the ten most common clones hold 0.83%. Sequenced here: CD4+ T cells from blood, sampled before the transplant. These receptor sequences come from a human donor who received a combined kidney and bone marrow transplant.

As regards this clone: The read falls 3 residues short of the CDR3 end, and the missing part is taken from the germline J gene. V and J are TRBV10-3 and TRBJ1-2; D perhaps matches TRBD1 (6 bases). The germline V gene has CDR1 ENHRY and CDR2 SYGVKD. This CDR3 contains 13 residues. CDR3: CAIRPPGGGGYTF. The sequenced CDR3 bases are TGTGCCATCAGGCCCCCGGGGGGCGGGGGC.

As to this clone: One junction end does not reproduce the germline sequence, and a read error may be involved. The read gets to within 3 residues of the CDR3 end, and the germline J gene fills in the rest. This chain uses TRBV20-1 with TRBJ2-3; D is uncertain. Germline V lookup: CDR1 DFQATT, CDR2 SNEGSKA (reference sequence). This CDR3 is built from 13 residues. The CDR3: CSATSTSTDTQYF. CDR3 DNA (partial): TGCAGCGCTACTTCCACTAGCACAGATACG.

Worth noting for this clone: The missing CDR3 end, 3 residues past where the read stops, is filled in from the germline J gene. This chain joins TRBV30 and TRBJ1-5; possibly TRBD1 for D (5 bases). The CDR3 consists of 13 residues. Trimming removed 0 bases from V and 5 bases from J, with 8 bases in between. Germline V gives CDR1 GTSNPN, CDR2 SVGIG (reference sequence). The CDR3 loop is CAWSVLRDQPQHF. Incomplete CDR3 DNA: TGTGCCTGGAGTGTACTCAGGGATCAGCCC. The full variable domain, rest sourced from reference TRBV30 and TRBJ1-5, is SQTIHQWPATLVQPVGSPLSLECTVEGTSNPNLYWYRQAAGRGLQLLFYSVGIGQISSEVPQNLSASRPQDRQFILSSKKLLLSDSGFYLCAWSVLRDQPQHFGDGTRLSIL.

Concerning this clone: The read terminates 3 residues before the CDR3 end, so the remaining end is supplied by the germline J gene. This chain links TRBV29-1 with TRBJ2-7; 9 bases fit TRBD1. The CDR3 runs to 15 residues. CDR1 and CDR2 from the germline V gene are SQVTM and ANQGSEA. V lost 3 bases to trimming and J lost 0 bases; unmatched junction nucleotides: 6. The CDR3 sequence: CSVEGDRDNSYEQYF. Partial CDR3 DNA: TGCAGCGTTGAGGGGGACAGGGACAACTCCTACGAG.

The DNA read from the CDR3 is TGTGCCATCCAAATGACCCGGGGGGCCGGGGAG. This translates into CAIQMTRGAGE. The full CDR3 is CAIQMTRGAGELFF. The J gene is TRBJ2-2, the V gene TRBV2; 7 nucleotides line up with TRBD2. The read finishes 3 residues shy of the CDR3 end, and the germline J gene is used to complete it. Looked up from germline, CDR1 is SNHLY and CDR2 is FYNNEI. V dropped 10 bases and J dropped 6; count of bases not matched to a gene: 11. The CDR3 is 14 amino acids.

Note on this clone: The read stops 3 residues short of the end of the CDR3; the missing end is completed from the germline J gene. V is TRBV7-9 and J is TRBJ2-1; D unclear. Germline CDR1 is SEHNR and CDR2 is FQNEAQ (reference sequence). With 4 bases removed from V and 2 bases from J, the gap between germline ends came to 6 bases. The CDR3 totals 13 residues. CDR3 bases read: TGTGCCAGCAGCTACACCACCTACAATGAG. Translating gives CASSYTTYNE. The whole CDR3 protein is CASSYTTYNEQFF.

With respect to this clone: The read stops 3 residues short of the end of the CDR3; the missing end is completed from the germline J gene. J is TRBJ2-7 and V is TRBV5-5; TRBD2 aligns across 9 bases. The CDR3 covers 14 residues. Germline loops: CDR1 SGHKS, CDR2 YYEKEE (reference sequence). After removal of 3 bases from V and 3 bases from J, the junction contained 4 bases not matched to a gene. CDR3 DNA (partial): TGTGCCAGCAGCTGGGGACTAGCAGACTACGAG. Residues: CASSWGLADYE. The CDR3 in full is CASSWGLADYEQYF.

About this clone: The DNA ends 3 residues before the CDR3 does, and the rest of the CDR3 is filled in from the germline J gene. V and J are TRBV19 and TRBJ2-3; 8 nucleotides line up with TRBD2. Germline V gene sequence: CDR1 LNHDA, CDR2 SQIVND (reference sequence). Trimming at V came to 3 bases and at J to 5 bases, leaving 4 bases not matched to a gene. The CDR3 totals 14 residues. CDR3 region: CASSISGEGDTQYF. The sequenced CDR3 bases are TGTGCCAGTAGTATTAGCGGGGAAGGAGATACG.

Concerning this clone: The CDR3 is cut off 3 residues early in the read; its end comes from the germline J gene. The rearrangement uses TRBV19 and TRBJ1-5; 9 bases align to TRBD1. V was pared by 5 bases and J by 1 base, with 12 bases of the junction left unmatched. Looked up from germline, CDR1 is LNHDA and CDR2 is SQIVND (reference sequence). The CDR3 length is 18 residues. The CDR3 sequence is CASSLPPDRGRSNQPQHF. The part of the CDR3 DNA that was read is TGTGCCAGTAGTCTCCCCCCGGACAGGGGAAGGAGCAATCAGCCC.

Worth noting for this clone: The CDR3 end is not reached by the read, which stops 3 residues before it; the germline J gene fills it in. V gene TRBV19 combines with J gene TRBJ2-1; 7 nucleotides line up with TRBD1. Germline V gene data show CDR1 as LNHDA and CDR2 as SQIVND (reference sequence). V lost 5 bases to trimming and J lost 0 bases; unmatched junction nucleotides: 7. There are 16 residues in the CDR3. The CDR3 bases that were read are TGTGCCAGTAGTCTTCGACAGGGCAGCTCCTACAATGAG. Translating gives CASSLRQGSSYNE. The whole CDR3 reads CASSLRQGSSYNEQFF.

As to this clone: The read terminates 3 residues ahead of where the CDR3 ends, so the germline J gene completes it. The chain carries TRBV29-1 and TRBJ1-2, with D unresolved. The length of the CDR3 is 15 residues. Per germline, CDR1 SQVTM and CDR2 ANQGSEA. V was clipped by 6 bases and J by 6 bases, with 23 bases between them. The CDR3 bases that were read are TGCAGCGTCGATCCTCCCACCTTAACTACCCATGGC. It specifies CSVDPPTLTTHG. The whole CDR3 sequence is CSVDPPTLTTHGYTF.

About this clone itself: The CDR3 is cut off 3 residues early in the read; its end comes from the germline J gene. The J gene is TRBJ2-5, the V gene TRBV18; 7 bases fit TRBD2. V lost 3 bases, J lost 4 bases, and 8 bases stayed unmatched. CDR1 is KGHSH, CDR2 LQKENI, per germline. The CDR3 runs to 15 residues. CDR3 DNA (partial): TGTGCCAGCTCACCGGCGGGGGAAGTCCGAGAGACC. It is translated as CASSPAGEVRET. The entire CDR3 sequence reads CASSPAGEVRETQYF. Looking up the rest from reference TRBV18 and TRBJ2-5 gives the full variable domain: NAGVMQNPRHLVRRRGQEARLRCSPMKGHSHVYWYRQLPEEGLKFMVYLQKENIIDESGMPKERFSAEFPKEGPSILRIQQVVRGDSAAYFCASSPAGEVRETQYFGPGTRLLVL.

The CDR3 loop reads CASSDTKGVASEQYF. The sequenced part of the CDR3 DNA is TGTGCCAGCAGCGATACCAAAGGGGTGGCGTCCGAG. The chain combines TRBV7-9 with TRBJ2-7, with a possible D match to TRBD1 (5 bases). The CDR3 goes on 3 residues after the read ends, and that part is filled in from the germline J gene. The germline V gene has CDR1 SEHNR and CDR2 FQNEAQ (reference sequence). This CDR3 region has 15 residues. V gave up 5 bases and J gave up 6 bases, with 20 bases separating them.

Concerning this clone itself: Coverage ceases 3 residues before the CDR3 finishes, and the germline J gene fills in the end. The chain recombines TRBV5-1 with TRBJ2-3; TRBD2 might be the D (6 bases). Germline loops: CDR1 SGHRS, CDR2 YFSETQ. CDR3 size: 13 residues. The V gene lost 4 bases and the J gene lost 2 bases, with 8 bases spanning the gap. The sequenced CDR3 bases are TGCGCCAGCAGCCGACTAGACACAGATACG. Protein sequence: CASSRLDTDT. The full CDR3 protein is CASSRLDTDTQYF. Variable domain in full (rest from reference TRBV5-1 and TRBJ2-3): KAGVTQTPRYLIKTRGQQVTLSCSPISGHRSVSWYQQTPGQGLQFLFEYFSETQRNKGNFPGRFSGRQFSNSRSEMNVSTLELGDSALYLCASSRLDTDTQYFGPGTRLTVL.

On this clone: The read gets to within 3 residues of the CDR3 end, and the germline J gene fills in the rest. This chain connects TRBV5-1 to TRBJ2-1; 7 positions match TRBD1. Germline CDR1 SGHRS, CDR2 YFSETQ. V lost 3 bases to trimming and J lost 5 bases; unmatched junction nucleotides: 11. This CDR3 contains 16 residues. CDR3 DNA (partial): TGCGCCAGCAGCTGGGACGCCTACACAGGGGACAATGAG. The encoded protein is CASSWDAYTGDNE. The full CDR3 protein reads CASSWDAYTGDNEQFF.

In the case of this clone: From the germline J gene comes the end of the CDR3, since the read stops 3 residues before it. This chain uses TRBV5-6 with TRBJ1-1; no clear D gene. CDR3 length: 15 amino acids. CDR1 and CDR2 (germline): SGHDT, YYEEEE. V was cut by 0 bases and J by 4 bases, with 13 bases left in between. The CDR3 sequence is CASSLAFEGSTEAFF. The sequenced part of the CDR3 DNA is TGTGCCAGCAGCTTGGCCTTCGAGGGTTCCACTGAA.

Concerning this clone: The CDR3 is cut off 3 residues early in the read; its end comes from the germline J gene. The V and J genes are TRBV5-5 and TRBJ1-2; the D is unclear. The CDR3 sequence is 14 residues long. V was cut by 0 bases and J by 4 bases, with 10 bases left in between. Germline V gene data show CDR1 as SGHKS and CDR2 as YYEKEE (reference sequence). The covered CDR3 bases are TGTGCCAGCAGCTTGGAGCGGGGTTTCTATGGC. Translation gives CASSLERGFYG. The complete CDR3 sequence is CASSLERGFYGYTF.

Concerning this clone: The read ends 3 residues early relative to the CDR3; the germline J gene fills the gap. The rearrangement joins TRBV18 to TRBJ1-5; the D is unclear. The V end was cut by 3 bases, the J end by 0 bases, with 9 bases between. This CDR3 is built from 15 residues. Germline V gene sequence: CDR1 KGHSH, CDR2 LQKENI. The CDR3 region is CASSPGDHSNQPQHF. Incomplete CDR3 DNA: TGTGCCAGCTCACCCGGGGATCATAGCAATCAGCCC.

In the case of this clone: The read ends 3 residues early relative to the CDR3; the germline J gene fills the gap. The J gene is TRBJ1-1, the V gene TRBV18; 7 bases match TRBD1. Germline V lookup: CDR1 KGHSH, CDR2 LQKENI. With V trimmed by 0 bases and J by 1 base, 5 bases remained unmatched. The CDR3 runs to 16 residues. The CDR3 loop is CASSPPVRTGNTEAFF. The part of the CDR3 DNA that was read is TGTGCCAGCTCACCACCTGTGAGGACAGGGAACACTGAA. The full variable domain, in which reference TRBV18 and TRBJ1-1 provide the parts outside the CDR3, is NAGVMQNPRHLVRRRGQEARLRCSPMKGHSHVYWYRQLPEEGLKFMVYLQKENIIDESGMPKERFSAEFPKEGPSILRIQQVVRGDSAAYFCASSPPVRTGNTEAFFGQGTRLTVV.

CDR3 protein: CASSLEGRRFYGYTF. The sequenced CDR3 bases are TGTGCCAGCAGCTTGGAGGGTAGACGATTCTATGGC. V gene TRBV5-6 combines with J gene TRBJ1-2; D gene unclear. The observed sequence ends 3 residues before the CDR3 terminus, with the missing tail filled in from the germline J gene. V was clipped by 0 bases and J by 4 bases, with 13 bases between them. CDR3 length: 15 amino acids. Looked up from germline, CDR1 is SGHDT and CDR2 is YYEEEE.

Of note for this clone: The read stops 3 residues short of the end of the CDR3; the missing end is completed from the germline J gene. The V gene is TRBV18, the J gene TRBJ2-3; D call uncertain. Trimming left V 0 bases short and J 0 bases short, with 4 bases between. Germline CDR1 KGHSH, CDR2 LQKENI. The CDR3 consists of 14 residues. CDR3 region: CASSPPVSTDTQYF. CDR3 DNA, as far as it was read: TGTGCCAGCTCACCACCCGTCAGCACAGATACG. The full variable domain, rest sourced from reference TRBV18 and TRBJ2-3, is NAGVMQNPRHLVRRRGQEARLRCSPMKGHSHVYWYRQLPEEGLKFMVYLQKENIIDESGMPKERFSAEFPKEGPSILRIQQVVRGDSAAYFCASSPPVSTDTQYFGPGTRLTVL.

About this clone itself: The read gets to within 3 residues of the CDR3 end, and the germline J gene fills in the rest. The chain carries TRBV7-6 and TRBJ1-1, with D uncertain. CDR1 SGHVS and CDR2 FNYEAQ come from the germline V gene. Trimming shortened V by 4 bases and J by 0 bases, and 3 bases separated the two germline ends. The CDR3 spans 12 residues. The part of the CDR3 DNA that was read is TGTGCCAGCAGCTCCATGAACACTGAA. Encoded protein: CASSSMNTE. The entire CDR3 sequence reads CASSSMNTEAFF.

As regards this clone: The sequenced fragment ends 3 residues before the CDR3 boundary, so the rest is inferred from the germline J gene. The rearrangement links TRBV7-8 to TRBJ1-4; the D gene is possibly TRBD1 (5 bases). V was shortened by 6 bases and J by 8 bases, with 16 bases between the two germline ends. CDR1 and CDR2 from the germline V gene are SGHVS and FQNEAQ. CDR3 length: 14 amino acids. The DNA read from the CDR3 is TGTGCCAGCAGACGCGGGACTAAGGAGGAAAAA. It yields the protein CASRRGTKEEK. In full, the CDR3 is CASRRGTKEEKLFF.